These 9 T cell receptor beta chains share one sample of origin, sequenced in a study of blood T cell repertoires in COVID-19. Repertoires were generated with immunoSEQ multiplex PCR, while TCRdb's copy carries only in-frame clones and drops some. This table has about 300,000 clones, 85% appearing once. Sequences were obtained from PBMCs or T cells enriched from blood (not recorded which). These receptors all come from a woman between 50 and 59 years old who had recovered from COVID-19.

Points on this clone: Different DNA sequences within this sample yield the same CDR3. The chain links TRBV15 to TRBJ1-2; TRBD1 matches at 7 bases. The CDR3 consists of 12 residues. V was pared by 0 bases and J by 8 bases, with 0 bases of the junction left unmatched. Germline CDR1 reads LNHNV; CDR2 reads YYDKDF (reference sequence). CDR3 loop: CATSRDRGGYTF. CDR3 bases: TGTGCCACCAGCAGAGACAGGGGGGGCTACACCTTC.

The DNA for the CDR3 is TGTGCCAGCAGCTCATCAGGGGGCGGTGGCTACACCTTC. Protein sequence: CASSSSGGGGYTF. The gene calls are TRBV7-2 and TRBJ1-2, with 8 bases identical to TRBD1. V lost 4 bases, J lost 7 bases, and 5 bases stayed unmatched. The CDR3 is made up of 13 amino acids. Germline CDR1 reads SGHTA; CDR2 reads FQGNSA.

The chain links TRBV11-3 to TRBJ2-1; the D is unclear. In germline, CDR1 is SGHNT, CDR2 YENEEA. V lost 5 bases and J 5 bases, leaving 10 bases between the germline ends. The CDR3 contains 13 residues. This CDR3 is CASSHYRNNEQFF. The CDR3 DNA sequence: TGTGCCAGCAGCCATTATAGAAACAATGAGCAGTTCTTC. Supplemented by reference TRBV11-3 and TRBJ2-1, the full variable domain reads EAGVVQSPRYKIIEKKQPVAFWCNPISGHNTLYWYLQNLGQGPELLIRYENEEAVDDSQLPKDRFSAERLKGVDSTLKIQPAELGDSAVYLCASSHYRNNEQFFGPGTRLTVL.

The chain carries TRBV9 and TRBJ2-7; TRBD1 might be the D (5 bases). CDR3 length: 12 amino acids. The V gene lost 4 bases and the J gene lost 8 bases, with 13 bases spanning the gap. Germline assignment: CDR1 SGDLS and CDR2 YYNGEE. The CDR3 DNA reads TGTGCCAGCAGCAAAAACCAGGGCCAGCAGTACTTC. It yields the protein CASSKNQGQQYF.

The chain recombines TRBV5-1 with TRBJ1-1; no definite D call. The V end was cut by 1 base, the J end by 2 bases, with 12 bases between. This CDR3 comprises 15 residues. Germline CDR1 and CDR2: SGHRS and YFSETQ. The CDR3 nucleotides read TGCGCCAGCAGCTTGCAACAGAGCTCAAACACTGAAGCTTTCTTT. Translation: CASSLQQSSNTEAFF.

This clone was counted between two and nine times. The chain is built from TRBV5-4 and TRBJ2-6; D not certain. This CDR3 has 15 residues. Germline CDR1 and CDR2: SGHNT and YYREEE (reference sequence). Trimming pared 1 base from V and 0 bases from J, leaving 5 bases between. CDR3 sequence reads: CASSLPGSGANVLTF. The CDR3 DNA is TGTGCCAGCAGCTTGCCAGGCTCTGGGGCCAACGTCCTGACTTTC.

This clone showed up just a few times. This chain connects TRBV9 to TRBJ1-2; the D gene is possibly TRBD1 (6 bases). Trimming cost V 4 bases and J 4 bases, with 17 bases left between them. The CDR3 runs 15 residues. Germline CDR1 SGDLS, CDR2 YYNGEE. The CDR3 reads CASSPRTAAGYGYTF. CDR3 DNA sequence: TGTGCCAGCAGCCCGCGGACAGCGGCTGGCTATGGCTACACCTTC.

This clone was recorded once. The chain uses TRBV12-3 or TRBV12-4 and TRBJ1-4; D gene ambiguous. This CDR3 is 11 amino acids long. The germline V and J ends were trimmed by 2 bases and 8 bases, with 3 bases remaining between them. The CDR3 region is CASSLREKLFF. For the CDR3, the DNA is TGTGCCAGCAGTTTACGGGAAAAACTGTTTTTT.

The table lists this clone with a count of one. V gene TRBV11-2 combines with J gene TRBJ2-3; 7 nucleotides agree with TRBD2. The CDR3 sequence is 15 residues long. Germline V gene data show CDR1 as SGHAT and CDR2 as FQNNGV. The ends lost 5 bases at V and 1 base at J; junction bases unmatched: 6. The CDR3 DNA sequence: TGTGCCAGCAGCGAGAGCGGGGTGCGCACAGATACGCAGTATTTT. This codes for CASSESGVRTDTQYF. Full variable domain (outside the CDR3, taken from reference TRBV11-2 and TRBJ2-3): EAGVAQSPRYKIIEKRQSVAFWCNPISGHATLYWYQQILGQGPKLLIQFQNNGVVDDSQLPKDRFSAERLKGVDSTLKIQPAKLEDSAVYLCASSESGVRTDTQYFGPGTRLTVL.